A selection of T cell receptor beta chains follows, all from one sample in a study of cytomegalovirus exposure and HLA in healthy donors. Clones were sequenced by immunoSEQ multiplex PCR, and TCRdb holds only the in-frame ones, with some missing. The sample lists roughly 120,000 clones, roughly 90% occurring once. Material: PBMCs. These receptors came from a woman younger than 30 in good health and CMV-seropositive. Each CDR3 is given with its conserved first and last residue. D genes are given only for firm matches. Clone size is given for some rows only: seen once, a few or many times, or a class if the clone is expanded.

>few|TRBD1|TRBJ1-4|TRBV2
TGTGCCAGCAGTACAGACAGGGGGCGGAATGAAAAACTGTTTTTT
CASSTDRGRNEKLFF
>-|-|TRBJ1-1|TRBV9
TGTGCCAGCTCCCCCGGAGGCGGGGGCACTGAAGCTTTCTTT
CASSPGGGGTEAFF
>-|-|TRBJ1-2|TRBV18
TGTGCCAGCTCACCGGCGGGGGCGAACTATGGCTACACCTTC
CASSPAGANYGYTF
>-|TRBD1|TRBJ1-5|TRBV4-2
TGTGCCAGCAGCCAAGAAGGACAGGCCAATCAGCCCCAGCATTTT
CASSQEGQANQPQHF
>once|-|TRBJ2-3|TRBV7-8
TGTGCCAGCAGCTTAATCCAGAGCACAGATACGCAGTATTTT
CASSLIQSTDTQYF
>-|TRBD1|TRBJ1-2|TRBV6-1
TGTGCCAGCAGTGAAGAGGCAGGGGGGAACTATGGCTACACCTTC
CASSEEAGGNYGYTF
>-|-|TRBJ2-1|TRBV9
TGTGCCAGCAGCCTGGGGAGCTCCTACAATGAGCAGTTCTTC
CASSLGSSYNEQFF
>-|-|TRBJ2-7|TRBV6-6
TGTGCCAGCAGTTACGTCGTTTCCTACGAGCAGTACTTC
CASSYVVSYEQYF
>-|TRBD1|TRBJ1-6|TRBV9
TGTGCCAGCAGCGAACCAACAGGGGGGAGTTCACCCCTCCACTTT
CASSEPTGGSSPLHF
>-|TRBD2|TRBJ2-1|TRBV7-9
TGTGCCAGCAGCCCTAGCGGAGGGAGCTCCTACAATGAGCAGTTCTTC
CASSPSGGSSYNEQFF
>-|-|TRBJ1-2|TRBV15
TGTGCCACCAGCAGAGATATGCAGGGAGGGTATGGCTACACCTTC
CATSRDMQGGYGYTF
>-|-|TRBJ2-7|TRBV19
TGTGCCAGTAGTATCCGACTACCCTACGAGCAGTACTTC
CASSIRLPYEQYF
>-|-|TRBJ2-5|TRBV5-6
TGTGCCAGCAGCGCCGCAGGGGAGACCCAAGAGACCCAGTACTTC
CASSAAGETQETQYF
>-|-|TRBJ1-5|TRBV6-6
TGTGCCAGCAGTTACTCGGCCCAGGCATCTCAGCCCCAGCATTTT
CASSYSAQASQPQHF
>-|-|TRBJ1-2|TRBV4-2
TGTGCCAGCAGCCAAGGACAGGAAACTCTTAACTATGGCTACACCTTC
CASSQGQETLNYGYTF
>-|TRBD2|TRBJ2-5|TRBV5-1
TGCGCCAGCAGCTTGGATGGGACTAGCGGGGAGACCCAGTACTTC
CASSLDGTSGETQYF
>-|-|TRBJ2-5|TRBV27
TGTGCCAGCAGTTCCCGGACAGACCATCAAGAGACCCAGTACTTC
CASSSRTDHQETQYF
>-|TRBD1|TRBJ1-2|TRBV2
TGTGCCAGCAGCCCCGGGACAGGGATCGGTGGCTACACCTTC
CASSPGTGIGGYTF
>-|-|TRBJ2-2|TRBV2
TGTGCCAGCAGTGTCCCACAGGAAAACACCGGGGAGCTGTTTTTT
CASSVPQENTGELFF
>few|-|TRBJ1-3|TRBV7-6
TGTGCCAGCAGCTTAGTCGGGGGACCTGGAAACACCATATATTTT
CASSLVGGPGNTIYF
>-|-|TRBJ1-1|TRBV2
TGTGCCAGCAGTGATGAGAAGGTGAGGTACACTGAAGCTTTCTTT
CASSDEKVRYTEAFF
>few|TRBD2|TRBJ2-1|TRBV6-6
TGTGCCAGCAGTTATATTGCCAGCGGGAGGGGTAATGAGCAGTTCTTC
CASSYIASGRGNEQFF
>-|-|TRBJ1-1|TRBV5-1
TGCGCCAGCAGCTTTGGCCCGGGAAACACTGAAGCTTTCTTT
CASSFGPGNTEAFF
>-|-|TRBJ1-1|TRBV19
TGTGCCAGTACTAAGAACACTGAAGCTTTCTTT
CASTKNTEAFF
>once|TRBD1|TRBJ1-2|TRBV28
TGTGCCAGCAGTTCTGGGACAGGGGGAGGCTATGGCTACACCTTC
CASSSGTGGGYGYTF
>-|TRBD1|TRBJ2-7|TRBV5-1
TGCGCCAGCAGATTTCCCGGGACAGGGACCGAGCAGTACTTC
CASRFPGTGTEQYF
>-|TRBD2|TRBJ2-1|TRBV5-1
TGCGCCAGCAGCTTGGCCGGGACTAGCCGACCCTACAATGAGCAGTTCTTC
CASSLAGTSRPYNEQFF
>-|TRBD1|TRBJ2-1|TRBV29-1
TGCAGCGCTTTGACAGGGGTGAGGAACAATGAGCAGTTCTTC
CSALTGVRNNEQFF
>-|TRBD1|TRBJ1-1|TRBV4-1
TGCGCCAGCAGCTCCCGGGACAGGGTTGAAGCTTTCTTT
CASSSRDRVEAFF
>-|TRBD1|TRBJ2-5|TRBV7-7
TGTGCTAGCAGCTCGGGGACAGTAATGCAAGAGACCCAGTACTTC
CASSSGTVMQETQYF
>-|-|TRBJ2-5|TRBV19
TGTGCCAGTAGTACTAGAGGGGGGGCATCTGTCCTTCAAGAGACCCAGTACTTC
CASSTRGGASVLQETQYF
>-|-|TRBJ1-1|TRBV10-2
TGCGCCAGCAGTGAGTCCGGGAACACTGAAGCTTTCTTT
CASSESGNTEAFF
>-|-|TRBJ2-1|TRBV7-9
TGTGCCAGCAGCTTCCTGGGAGGTGAGCAGTTCTTC
CASSFLGGEQFF
>-|-|TRBJ1-2|TRBV19
TGTGCCAGTAGTAGGACACTGAACTATGGCTACACCTTC
CASSRTLNYGYTF
>once|-|TRBJ2-5|TRBV4-3
TGCGCCAGCAGCCCCAGGGCAAGAGGACCGGAAGAGACCCAGTACTTC
CASSPRARGPEETQYF
>-|TRBD1|TRBJ2-7|TRBV4-2
TGTGCCAGCAGCCCTACAGGGGGCAGGTACGAGCAGTACTTC
CASSPTGGRYEQYF
>-|-|TRBJ2-5|TRBV5-6
TGTGCCAGCAGCGGACTAGGGACAGGTCAAGAGACCCAGTACTTC
CASSGLGTGQETQYF
>-|TRBD1|TRBJ1-1|TRBV6-6
TGTGCCAGCAGCAGACAGGGGCGGAGGACTGAAGCTTTCTTT
CASSRQGRRTEAFF
>-|-|TRBJ2-1|TRBV7-2
TGTGCCAGCAGCTTAGAACCACTACCCCCCCCCAATGAGCAGTTCTTC
CASSLEPLPPPNEQFF
>-|-|TRBJ2-3|TRBV9
TGTGCCAGCAGCGCGAGGACAGATACGCAGTATTTT
CASSARTDTQYF
>-|-|TRBJ1-1|TRBV7-6
TGTGCCAGCAGCTTAGGTGAGGAGACTGAAGCTTTCTTT
CASSLGEETEAFF
>-|-|TRBJ2-1|TRBV6-5
TGTGCCAGCAACCCAGGGCCGCACTACAATGAGCAGTTCTTC
CASNPGPHYNEQFF
>-|-|TRBJ2-1|TRBV19
TGTGCCACCCGAAGGCGGGCCTTAACCTACAATGAGCAGTTCTTC
CATRRRALTYNEQFF
>once|-|TRBJ2-2|TRBV7-8
TGTGCCAGCAGCTTAATCGGCGGGACGAACACCGGGGAGCTGTTTTTT
CASSLIGGTNTGELFF
>-|TRBD2|TRBJ2-7|TRBV6-1
TGTGCCAGCAGACCCGGGGGGTCCGACGAGCAGTACTTC
CASRPGGSDEQYF
>-|TRBD1|TRBJ1-1|TRBV5-1
TGCGCCAGCAGCCGTCCCGGGACAGGGAACACTGAAGCTTTCTTT
CASSRPGTGNTEAFF
>-|TRBD2|TRBJ2-2|TRBV7-3
TGTGCCAGCAGCTTAGGGACTAGCCCCGGGGAGCTGTTTTTT
CASSLGTSPGELFF
>-|TRBD2|TRBJ2-1|TRBV7-2
TGTGCCAGCAGCTTAGATTCTAGCGGGGGTTACAATGAGCAGTTCTTC
CASSLDSSGGYNEQFF
>-|TRBD1|TRBJ1-5|TRBV6-1
TGTGCCAGCACGGGACAGGGGGATCAGCCCCAGCATTTT
CASTGQGDQPQHF
>-|TRBD2|TRBJ2-1|TRBV5-1
TGCGCCAGCAGCTTGGCAGCGGGGAACAGGATCTTC
CASSLAAGNRIF
>-|-|TRBJ2-5|TRBV7-2
TGTGCCAGCAGCGAACTCCGGGGGGCCGGCGAGACCCAGTACTTC
CASSELRGAGETQYF
>-|-|TRBJ2-7|TRBV6-6
TGTGCCACTCGTCCGGGACTGAACTACGAGCAGTACTTC
CATRPGLNYEQYF
>-|-|TRBJ2-5|TRBV9
TGTGCCAGCACCCCTGACGGGGACCAAGAGACCCAGTACTTC
CASTPDGDQETQYF
>-|TRBD1|TRBJ2-7|TRBV19
TGTGCCAGTAGTGGACCCGGGACAGATGGCTACGAGCAGTACTTC
CASSGPGTDGYEQYF
>-|TRBD1|TRBJ1-4|TRBV7-9
TGTGCCAGCAGCTTAGCCCCAGGGGGTGAAAAACTGTTTTTT
CASSLAPGGEKLFF